This note documents a single T cell receptor beta chain sequence. V lost 2 bases and J 3 bases, leaving 19 bases between the germline ends. The germline V gene encodes CDR1 SGHVS and CDR2 FNYEAQ. The CDR3 is 17 amino acids. This entry belongs to a study of blood T cell repertoires in COVID-19. On the study more broadly: The origin of the acute and convalescent COVID-19 samples was the United States, Italy and Spain. The cDNA or gDNA used as material had been derived from T cells, B-cell-depleted T cells, or PBMCs.

Enrollment of patients from Seattle took place during active infection, with longitudinal follow-up. Original handling: The assay estimated nucleated cells by amplifying reference gene primers. Assay used: immunoSEQ multiplex PCR; TCRdb lists only in-frame clones, some missing. V, J and clone size were drawn from that table, and D and trimming were deduced from the DNA. The sample lists fewer than 200,000 clones, 79% occurring once. The sequenced sample consisted of peripheral blood. The V gene is TRBV7-6, the J gene TRBJ2-5; possibly TRBD1 for D (6 bases). This clonotype was sampled from a woman aged 55-69 years with COVID-19, enrolled during active disease. This CDR3 reads CASSLSLTGQSKETQYF. In DNA form, the CDR3 reads TGTGCCAGCAGCTTATCGCTGACGGGACAATCTAAAGAGACCCAGTACTTC.